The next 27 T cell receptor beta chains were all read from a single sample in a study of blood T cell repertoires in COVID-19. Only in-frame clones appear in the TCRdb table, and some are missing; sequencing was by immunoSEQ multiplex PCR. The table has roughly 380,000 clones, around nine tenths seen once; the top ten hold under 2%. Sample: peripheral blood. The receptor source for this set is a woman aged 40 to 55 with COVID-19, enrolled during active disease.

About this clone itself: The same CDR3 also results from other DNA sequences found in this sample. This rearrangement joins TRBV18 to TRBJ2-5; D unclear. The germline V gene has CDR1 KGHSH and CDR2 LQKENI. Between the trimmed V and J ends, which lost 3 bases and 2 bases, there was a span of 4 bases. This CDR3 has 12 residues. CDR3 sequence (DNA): TGTGCCAGCTCACCTAGACAAGAGACCCAGTACTTC. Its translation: CASSPRQETQYF.

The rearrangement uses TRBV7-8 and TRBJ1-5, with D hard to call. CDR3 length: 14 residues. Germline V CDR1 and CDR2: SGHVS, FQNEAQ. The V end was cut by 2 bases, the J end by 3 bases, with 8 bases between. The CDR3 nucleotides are TGTGCCAGCAGCTTAAGGCAGGTCAATCAGCCCCAGCATTTT. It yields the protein CASSLRQVNQPQHF.

The CDR3 region is CSASTGRNSNQPQHF. The CDR3 bases are TGCAGTGCTAGTACAGGGAGAAATAGCAATCAGCCCCAGCATTTT. The chain combines TRBV20-1 with TRBJ1-5, with D maybe TRBD1 (6 bases). The CDR3 covers 15 residues. Germline V CDR1 and CDR2: DFQATT, SNEGSKA (reference sequence). Trimming removed 3 bases from V and 0 bases from J, with 12 bases in between.

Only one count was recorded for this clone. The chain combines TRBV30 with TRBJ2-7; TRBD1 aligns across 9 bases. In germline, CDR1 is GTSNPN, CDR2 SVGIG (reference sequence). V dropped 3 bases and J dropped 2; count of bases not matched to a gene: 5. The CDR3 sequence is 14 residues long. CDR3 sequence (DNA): TGTGCCTGGAGGGGACAGGGATGGACCTACGAGCAGTACTTC. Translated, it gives CAWRGQGWTYEQYF. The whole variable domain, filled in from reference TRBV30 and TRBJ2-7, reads SQTIHQWPATLVQPVGSPLSLECTVEGTSNPNLYWYRQAAGRGLQLLFYSVGIGQISSEVPQNLSASRPQDRQFILSSKKLLLSDSGFYLCAWRGQGWTYEQYFGPGTRLTVT.

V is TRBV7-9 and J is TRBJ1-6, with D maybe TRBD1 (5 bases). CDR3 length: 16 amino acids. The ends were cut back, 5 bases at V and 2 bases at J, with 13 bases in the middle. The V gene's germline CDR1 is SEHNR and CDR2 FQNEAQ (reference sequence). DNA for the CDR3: TGTGCCAGCAGCCCGGGACTTCCGACCTATAATTCACCCCTCCACTTT. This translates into CASSPGLPTYNSPLHF.

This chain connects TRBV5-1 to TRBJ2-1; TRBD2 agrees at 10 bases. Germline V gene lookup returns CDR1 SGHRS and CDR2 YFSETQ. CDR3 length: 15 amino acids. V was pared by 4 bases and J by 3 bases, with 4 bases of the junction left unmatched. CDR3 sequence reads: CASSPSGGHYNEQFF. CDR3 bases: TGCGCCAGCAGCCCTAGCGGGGGTCACTACAATGAGCAGTTCTTC.

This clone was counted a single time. Written as DNA, the CDR3 is TGTGCCAGTAGTACCGCTAGGAACCATGAGCAGTTCTTC. This codes for CASSTARNHEQFF. V is TRBV19 and J is TRBJ2-1; D call uncertain. The CDR3 is made up of 13 amino acids. Germline V lookup: CDR1 LNHDA, CDR2 SQIVND (reference sequence). Trimming shortened V by 4 bases and J by 8 bases, and 12 bases separated the two germline ends.

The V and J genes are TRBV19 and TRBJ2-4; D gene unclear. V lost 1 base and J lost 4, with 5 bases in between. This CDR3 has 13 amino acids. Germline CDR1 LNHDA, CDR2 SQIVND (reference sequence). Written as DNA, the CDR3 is TGTGCCAGTAGTATAGGGCGGAAAAACATTCAGTACTTC. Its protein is CASSIGRKNIQYF.

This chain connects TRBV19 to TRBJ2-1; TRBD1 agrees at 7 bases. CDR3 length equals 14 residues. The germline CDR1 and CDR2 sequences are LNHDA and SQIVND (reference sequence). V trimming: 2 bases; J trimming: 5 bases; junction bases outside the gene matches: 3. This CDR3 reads CASSIQTGNNEQFF. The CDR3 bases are TGTGCCAGTAGTATACAGACAGGGAACAATGAGCAGTTCTTC. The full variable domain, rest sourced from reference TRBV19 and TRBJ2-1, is DGGITQSPKYLFRKEGQNVTLSCEQNLNHDAMYWYRQDPGQGLRLIYYSQIVNDFQKGDIAEGYSVSREKKESFPLTVTSAQKNPTAFYLCASSIQTGNNEQFFGPGTRLTVL.

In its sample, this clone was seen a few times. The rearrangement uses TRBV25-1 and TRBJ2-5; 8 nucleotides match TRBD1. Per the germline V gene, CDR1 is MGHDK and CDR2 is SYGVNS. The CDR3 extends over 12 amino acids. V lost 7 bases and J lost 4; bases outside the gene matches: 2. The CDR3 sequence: CASTRGLETQYF. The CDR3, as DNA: TGTGCCAGCACCAGGGGGCTAGAGACCCAGTACTTC.

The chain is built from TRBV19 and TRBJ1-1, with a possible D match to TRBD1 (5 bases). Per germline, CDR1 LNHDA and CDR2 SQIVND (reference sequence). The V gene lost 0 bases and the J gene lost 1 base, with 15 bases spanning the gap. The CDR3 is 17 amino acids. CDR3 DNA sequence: TGTGCCAGTAGTATAGATATCGACCGGACATGGAACACTGAAGCTTTCTTT. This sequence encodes CASSIDIDRTWNTEAFF.

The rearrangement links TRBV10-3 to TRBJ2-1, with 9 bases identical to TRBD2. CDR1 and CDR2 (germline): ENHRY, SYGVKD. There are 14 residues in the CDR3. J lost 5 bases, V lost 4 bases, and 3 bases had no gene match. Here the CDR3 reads CAISGGRADNEQFF. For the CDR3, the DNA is TGTGCCATCAGTGGCGGGAGGGCAGACAATGAGCAGTTCTTC.

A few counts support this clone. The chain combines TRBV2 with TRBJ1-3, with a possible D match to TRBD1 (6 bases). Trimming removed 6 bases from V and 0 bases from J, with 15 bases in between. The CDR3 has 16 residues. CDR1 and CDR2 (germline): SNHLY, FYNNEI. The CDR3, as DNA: TGTGCCAGCAGCAAAGGGGGTTCGGGCTCTGGAAACACCATATATTTT. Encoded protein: CASSKGGSGSGNTIYF. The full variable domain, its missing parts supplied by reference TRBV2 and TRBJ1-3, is EPEVTQTPSHQVTQMGQEVILRCVPISNHLYFYWYRQILGQKVEFLVSFYNNEISEKSEIFDDQFSVERPDGSNFTLKIRSTKLEDSAMYFCASSKGGSGSGNTIYFGEGSWLTVV.

Written as DNA, the CDR3 is TGTGCCATCAGTGGCGGAGCACAGGGGAACACTGAAGCTTTCTTT. Amino acids: CAISGGAQGNTEAFF. The chain links TRBV10-3 to TRBJ1-1, with D perhaps TRBD1 (6 bases). The CDR3 is 15 residues long. V dropped 4 bases and J dropped 1 base, with 13 bases sitting between them. Germline lookup yields CDR1 ENHRY and CDR2 SYGVKD.

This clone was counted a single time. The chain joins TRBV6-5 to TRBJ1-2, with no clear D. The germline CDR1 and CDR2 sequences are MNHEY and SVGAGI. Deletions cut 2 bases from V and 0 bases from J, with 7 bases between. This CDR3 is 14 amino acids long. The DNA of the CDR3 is TGTGCCAGCAGTTACGAGCTGTCTAACTATGGCTACACCTTC. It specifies CASSYELSNYGYTF.

The CDR3 loop reads CASSFGRSNQPQHF. The CDR3 DNA reads TGTGCCAGCAGCTTTGGGAGAAGCAATCAGCCCCAGCATTTT. The rearrangement links TRBV7-2 to TRBJ1-5; no definite D call. Germline V gives CDR1 SGHTA, CDR2 FQGNSA. The length of the CDR3 is 14 residues. Trimming stripped 3 bases from V and 1 base from J, with 7 bases between.

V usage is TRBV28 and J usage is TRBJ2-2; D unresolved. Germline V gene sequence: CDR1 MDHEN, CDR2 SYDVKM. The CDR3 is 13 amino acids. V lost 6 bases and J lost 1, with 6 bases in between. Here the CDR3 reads CASRLMNTGELFF. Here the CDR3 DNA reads TGTGCCAGCAGACTAATGAACACCGGGGAGCTGTTTTTT.

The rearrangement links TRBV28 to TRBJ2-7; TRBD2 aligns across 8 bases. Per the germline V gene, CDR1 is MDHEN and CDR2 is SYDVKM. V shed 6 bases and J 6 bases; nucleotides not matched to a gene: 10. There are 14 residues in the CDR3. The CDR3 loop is CASRGRGALFEQYF. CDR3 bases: TGTGCCAGCAGAGGGCGGGGGGCTTTGTTCGAGCAGTACTTC.

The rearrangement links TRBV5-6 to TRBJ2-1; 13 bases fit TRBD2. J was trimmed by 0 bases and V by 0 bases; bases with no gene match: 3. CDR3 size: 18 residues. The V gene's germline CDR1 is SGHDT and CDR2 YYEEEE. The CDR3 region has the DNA TGTGCCAGCAGCTTGGAACTAGCGGGAGGGAGCTCCTACAATGAGCAGTTCTTC. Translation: CASSLELAGGSSYNEQFF.

The CDR3 DNA reads as TGTGCCAGCAGCGAGGGAAACACCGGGGAGCTGTTTTTT. Protein product: CASSEGNTGELFF. V and J are TRBV28 and TRBJ2-2, with TRBD2 as a possible D gene (5 bases). Trimming pared 6 bases from V and 2 bases from J, leaving 7 bases between. The germline gives CDR1 MDHEN, CDR2 SYDVKM. The CDR3 covers 13 residues.

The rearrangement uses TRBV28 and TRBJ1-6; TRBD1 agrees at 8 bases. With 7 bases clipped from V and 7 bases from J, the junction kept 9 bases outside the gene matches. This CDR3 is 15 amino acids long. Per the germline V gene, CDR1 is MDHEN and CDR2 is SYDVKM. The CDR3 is CASTPTGGGNSPLHF. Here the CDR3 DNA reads TGTGCCAGCACCCCTACAGGGGGGGGGAATTCACCCCTCCACTTT.

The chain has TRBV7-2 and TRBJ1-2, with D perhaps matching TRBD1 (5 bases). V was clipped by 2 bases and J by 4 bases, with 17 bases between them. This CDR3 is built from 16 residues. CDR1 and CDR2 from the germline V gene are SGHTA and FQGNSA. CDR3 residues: CASSLMGGDPIYGYTF. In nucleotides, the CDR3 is TGTGCCAGCAGCTTAATGGGGGGGGACCCAATCTATGGCTACACCTTC. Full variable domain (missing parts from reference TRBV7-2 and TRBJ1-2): GAGVSQSPSNKVTEKGKDVELRCDPISGHTALYWYRQSLGQGLEFLIYFQGNSAPDKSGLPSDRFSAERTGGSVSTLTIQRTQQEDSAVYLCASSLMGGDPIYGYTFGSGTRLTVV.

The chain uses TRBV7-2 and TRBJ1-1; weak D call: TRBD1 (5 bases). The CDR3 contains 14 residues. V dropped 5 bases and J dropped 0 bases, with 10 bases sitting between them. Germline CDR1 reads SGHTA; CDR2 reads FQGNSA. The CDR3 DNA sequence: TGTGCCAGCAGCATACAAGGGGTGAACACTGAAGCTTTCTTT. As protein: CASSIQGVNTEAFF.

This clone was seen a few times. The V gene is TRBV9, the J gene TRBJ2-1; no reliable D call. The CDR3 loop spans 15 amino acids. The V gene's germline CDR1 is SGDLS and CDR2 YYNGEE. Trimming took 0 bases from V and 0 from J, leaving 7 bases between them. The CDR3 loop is CASSVARSSYNEQFF. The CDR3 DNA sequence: TGTGCCAGCAGCGTAGCTAGGAGCTCCTACAATGAGCAGTTCTTC.

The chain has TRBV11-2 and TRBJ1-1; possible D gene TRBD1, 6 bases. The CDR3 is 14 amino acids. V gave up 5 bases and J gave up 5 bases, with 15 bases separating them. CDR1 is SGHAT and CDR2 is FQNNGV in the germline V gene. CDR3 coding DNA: TGTGCCAGCAGCGCCTACAGGGTCTCTACTGAAGCTTTCTTT. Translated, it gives CASSAYRVSTEAFF.

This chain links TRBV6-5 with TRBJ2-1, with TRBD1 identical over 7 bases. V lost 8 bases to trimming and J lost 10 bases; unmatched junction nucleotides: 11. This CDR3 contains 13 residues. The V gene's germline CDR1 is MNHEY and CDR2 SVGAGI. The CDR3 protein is CASRDSPRGEQFF. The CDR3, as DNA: TGTGCCAGCCGGGACAGCCCGAGGGGCGAGCAGTTCTTC.

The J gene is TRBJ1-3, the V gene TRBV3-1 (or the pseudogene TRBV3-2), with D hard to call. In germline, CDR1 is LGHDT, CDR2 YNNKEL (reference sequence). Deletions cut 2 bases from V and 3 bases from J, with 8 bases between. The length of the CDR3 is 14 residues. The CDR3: CASSQLSGGNTIYF. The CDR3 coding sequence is TGTGCCAGCAGCCAATTGTCGGGTGGAAACACCATATATTTT.